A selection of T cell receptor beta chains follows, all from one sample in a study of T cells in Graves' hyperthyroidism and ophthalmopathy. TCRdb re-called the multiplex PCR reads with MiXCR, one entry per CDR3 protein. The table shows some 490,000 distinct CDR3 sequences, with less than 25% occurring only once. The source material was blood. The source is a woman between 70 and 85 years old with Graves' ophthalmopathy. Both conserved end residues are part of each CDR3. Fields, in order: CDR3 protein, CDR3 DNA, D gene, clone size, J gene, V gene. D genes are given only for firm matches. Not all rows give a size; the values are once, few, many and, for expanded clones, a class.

CDR3aa: CASTRQGNNQPQHF; CDR3nt: TGTGCCAGCACCCGGCAGGGGAACAATCAGCCCCAGCATTTT; d_gene: NA; abundance: NA; j_gene: TRBJ1-5; v_gene: TRBV2
CDR3aa: CASSLQGAPSSPLHF; CDR3nt: TGTGCCAGCAGCCTACAGGGCGCCCCGAGTTCACCCCTCCACTTT; d_gene: NA; abundance: NA; j_gene: TRBJ1-6; v_gene: TRBV6-1
CDR3aa: CASSRFGTRTNEQFF; CDR3nt: TGTGCCAGCAGCCGCTTCGGGACCCGAACCAATGAGCAGTTCTTC; d_gene: NA; abundance: NA; j_gene: TRBJ2-1; v_gene: TRBV3-1
CDR3aa: CAISSGTPEGETQYF; CDR3nt: TGTGCCATCAGCTCCGGGACTCCTGAGGGGGAGACCCAGTACTTC; d_gene: NA; abundance: NA; j_gene: TRBJ2-5; v_gene: TRBV10-3
CDR3aa: CASSLSGFGGTEAFF; CDR3nt: TGTGCCAGCAGTTTATCTGGTTTCGGGGGCACTGAAGCTTTCTTT; d_gene: NA; abundance: few; j_gene: TRBJ1-1; v_gene: TRBV27
CDR3aa: CASAGWDYGYTF; CDR3nt: TGTGCCAGCGCCGGGTGGGACTATGGCTACACCTTC; d_gene: NA; abundance: few; j_gene: TRBJ1-2; v_gene: TRBV6-1
CDR3aa: CASSLSRTSGSVGPDEQFF; CDR3nt: TGCGCCAGCAGCTTATCGAGGACTAGCGGGAGTGTAGGCCCCGATGAGCAGTTCTTC; d_gene: TRBD2; abundance: NA; j_gene: TRBJ2-1; v_gene: TRBV5-1
CDR3aa: CASSLILSATNEKLFF; CDR3nt: TGTGCCAGCAGCCTGATTCTAAGTGCGACTAATGAAAAACTGTTTTTT; d_gene: NA; abundance: NA; j_gene: TRBJ1-4; v_gene: TRBV7-9
CDR3aa: CASSREYNTEAFF; CDR3nt: TGTGCCAGCTCCCGAGAATACAACACTGAAGCTTTCTTT; d_gene: NA; abundance: many; j_gene: TRBJ1-1; v_gene: TRBV18
CDR3aa: CSARDPPGQSNTGELFF; CDR3nt: TGCAGTGCTAGAGATCCTCCGGGACAGAGCAACACCGGGGAGCTGTTTTTT; d_gene: TRBD1; abundance: NA; j_gene: TRBJ2-2; v_gene: TRBV20-1
CDR3aa: CASMRGAGELFF; CDR3nt: TGTGCCAGCATGAGAGGGGCCGGGGAGCTGTTTTTT; d_gene: NA; abundance: many; j_gene: TRBJ2-2; v_gene: TRBV28
CDR3aa: CSARDQGAGEAFF; CDR3nt: TGCAGTGCTAGAGATCAGGGGGCGGGGGAAGCTTTCTTT; d_gene: TRBD1; abundance: NA; j_gene: TRBJ1-1; v_gene: TRBV20-1
CDR3aa: CSARGGTGAPMDTEAFF; CDR3nt: TGCAGTGCTAGAGGAGGTACAGGGGCTCCTATGGACACTGAAGCTTTCTTT; d_gene: TRBD1; abundance: many; j_gene: TRBJ1-1; v_gene: TRBV20-1
CDR3aa: CASSQEITGFREKLFF; CDR3nt: TGCGCCAGCAGCCAAGAAATAACAGGGTTTAGAGAAAAACTGTTTTTT; d_gene: NA; abundance: NA; j_gene: TRBJ1-4; v_gene: TRBV4-3
CDR3aa: CASSLRGQGRGNEQFF; CDR3nt: TGTGCCAGCAGCTTACGCGGGCAGGGAAGAGGCAATGAGCAGTTCTTC; d_gene: NA; abundance: NA; j_gene: TRBJ2-1; v_gene: TRBV7-3
CDR3aa: CASSFSGIQREQYF; CDR3nt: TGTGCCAGCAGCTTTAGCGGGATTCAGCGCGAGCAGTACTTC; d_gene: TRBD2; abundance: few; j_gene: TRBJ2-7; v_gene: TRBV5-8
CDR3aa: CASSPMTSGSTDTQYF; CDR3nt: TGTGCCAGCAGCCCCATGACTAGCGGGAGCACAGATACGCAGTATTTT; d_gene: TRBD2; abundance: many; j_gene: TRBJ2-3; v_gene: TRBV12-3/TRBV12-4
CDR3aa: CASGSGPNSPLHF; CDR3nt: TGTGCCAGCGGTTCCGGACCTAATTCACCCCTCCACTTT; d_gene: NA; abundance: NA; j_gene: TRBJ1-6; v_gene: TRBV9
CDR3aa: CATPDPFVNTEAFF; CDR3nt: TGTGCCACCCCGGATCCGTTCGTGAACACTGAAGCTTTCTTT; d_gene: NA; abundance: many; j_gene: TRBJ1-1; v_gene: TRBV7-9
CDR3aa: CASSLREAEYEKLFF; CDR3nt: TGTGCCAGCAGCTTAAGGGAGGCAGAATATGAAAAACTGTTTTTT; d_gene: NA; abundance: NA; j_gene: TRBJ1-4; v_gene: TRBV7-2